Many counts were recorded for the clone carrying this T cell receptor beta chain. TCRdb redid the calling of the PCR reads with MiXCR, one entry per CDR3 protein. The sample records 15,000 to 20,000 distinct CDR3 sequences, over 40% being singletons. V lost 2 bases and J 5 bases, leaving 18 bases between the germline ends. CDR1 MNHEY and CDR2 SVGEGT come from the germline V gene. The CDR3 length is 16 residues. These data originate in a study of tumor-infiltrating lymphocytes in oesophageal squamous cell carcinoma. The genes are TRBV6-2 or TRBV6-3 and TRBJ1-2; D unclear. The sample comprised normal esophageal tissue next to the tumor. This clonotype was sampled from a male donor with esophageal squamous cell carcinoma. The CDR3 spells CASSYPSGRPDYGYTF. The CDR3 DNA reads as TGTGCCAGCAGTTACCCTTCCGGACGGCCAGATTATGGCTACACCTTC.